This T cell receptor beta chain was sequenced in a study of T cells in Graves' hyperthyroidism and ophthalmopathy. The investigators amplified TCR beta CDR3 regions from RNA transcripts. RT-PCR in the first round (using the HTBI primer set) targeted the TCR CDR3. TCRdb called the multiplex PCR reads again in MiXCR, with one record for every CDR3 protein. The repertoire holds fewer than 200,000 distinct CDR3 sequences, approximately 15% seen once, with roughly 30% in the top ten. In making diagnoses, clinical symptoms, serum thyroxine and TRAb, thyroid ultrasound and orbital computed tomography were all used. V was trimmed by 1 base and J by 5 bases, leaving 12 bases between them. This CDR3 has 16 residues. The V gene's germline CDR1 is MGHRA and CDR2 YSYEKL. This clonotype has only a few counts.

This receptor was identified in a woman in her 50s with Graves' hyperthyroidism. Sequenced material: blood. V is TRBV4-1 and J is TRBJ1-6, with D uncertain. The CDR3 region has the DNA TGCGCCAGCAGCCAAGGAATGGGGTACCATAATTCACCCCTCCACTTT. It specifies CASSQGMGYHNSPLHF.